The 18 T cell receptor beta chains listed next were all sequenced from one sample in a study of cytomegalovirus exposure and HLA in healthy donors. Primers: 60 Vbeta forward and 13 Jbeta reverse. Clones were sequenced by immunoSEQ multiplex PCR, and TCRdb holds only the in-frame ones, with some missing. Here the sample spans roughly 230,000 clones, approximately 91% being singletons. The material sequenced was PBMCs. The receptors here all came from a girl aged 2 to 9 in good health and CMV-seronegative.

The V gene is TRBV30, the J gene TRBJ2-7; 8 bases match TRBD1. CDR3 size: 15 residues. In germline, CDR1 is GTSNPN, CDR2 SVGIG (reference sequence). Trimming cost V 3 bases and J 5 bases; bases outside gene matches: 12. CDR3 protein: CAWRSLVTGVHEQYF. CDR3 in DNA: TGTGCCTGGAGGTCCCTTGTGACAGGGGTACACGAGCAGTACTTC.

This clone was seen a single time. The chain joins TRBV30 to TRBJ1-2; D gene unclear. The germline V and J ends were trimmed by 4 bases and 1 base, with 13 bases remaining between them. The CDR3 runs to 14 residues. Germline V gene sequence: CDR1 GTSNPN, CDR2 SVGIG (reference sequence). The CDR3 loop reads CAWTTALLNYGYTF. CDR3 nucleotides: TGTGCCTGGACTACAGCACTCCTTAACTATGGCTACACCTTC. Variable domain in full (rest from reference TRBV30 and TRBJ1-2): SQTIHQWPATLVQPVGSPLSLECTVEGTSNPNLYWYRQAAGRGLQLLFYSVGIGQISSEVPQNLSASRPQDRQFILSSKKLLLSDSGFYLCAWTTALLNYGYTFGSGTRLTVV.

The CDR3 is CASSQLPTGVVFPTEAFF. For the CDR3, the DNA is TGTGCCAGCAGCCAACTTCCCACAGGGGTCGTTTTCCCCACTGAAGCTTTCTTT. The chain uses TRBV4-2 and TRBJ1-1; TRBD1 matches 7 bases. The CDR3 contains 18 residues. The V gene end was trimmed by 2 bases and the J gene end by 4 bases; junction bases not matched to a gene: 16. Germline CDR1 LGHNA, CDR2 YNFKEQ.

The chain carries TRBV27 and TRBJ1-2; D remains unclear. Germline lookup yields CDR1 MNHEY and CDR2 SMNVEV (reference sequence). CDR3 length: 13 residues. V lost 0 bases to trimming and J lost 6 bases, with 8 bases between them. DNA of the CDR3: TGTGCCAGCAGTTTATCGGCATACCATGGCTACACCTTC. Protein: CASSLSAYHGYTF.

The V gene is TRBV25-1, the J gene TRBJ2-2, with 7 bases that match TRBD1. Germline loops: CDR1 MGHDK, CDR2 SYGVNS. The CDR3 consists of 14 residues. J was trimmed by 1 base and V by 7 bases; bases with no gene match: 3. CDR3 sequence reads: CASKSGGNTGELFF. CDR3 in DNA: TGTGCCAGCAAGTCAGGGGGGAACACCGGGGAGCTGTTTTTT.

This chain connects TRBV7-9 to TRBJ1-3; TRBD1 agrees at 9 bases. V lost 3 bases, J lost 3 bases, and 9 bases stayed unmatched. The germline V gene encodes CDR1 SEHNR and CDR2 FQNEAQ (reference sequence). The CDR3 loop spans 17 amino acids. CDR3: CASSLSGQGEFGNTIYF. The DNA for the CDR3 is TGTGCCAGCAGCTTGTCGGGACAGGGAGAATTTGGAAACACCATATATTTT.

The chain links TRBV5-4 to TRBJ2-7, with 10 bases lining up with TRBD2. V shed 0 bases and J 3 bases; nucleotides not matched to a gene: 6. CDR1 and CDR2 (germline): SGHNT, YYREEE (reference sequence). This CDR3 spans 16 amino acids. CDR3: CASSLGGLAGVYEQYF. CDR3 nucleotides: TGTGCCAGCAGCTTGGGGGGGCTAGCGGGGGTCTACGAGCAGTACTTC.

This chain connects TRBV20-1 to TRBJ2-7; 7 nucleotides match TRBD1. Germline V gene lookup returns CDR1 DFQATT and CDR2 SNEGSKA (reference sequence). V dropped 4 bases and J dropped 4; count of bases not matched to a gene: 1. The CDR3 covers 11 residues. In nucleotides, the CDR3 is TGCAGTGCTACACAGGGGTACGAGCAGTACTTC. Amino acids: CSATQGYEQYF.

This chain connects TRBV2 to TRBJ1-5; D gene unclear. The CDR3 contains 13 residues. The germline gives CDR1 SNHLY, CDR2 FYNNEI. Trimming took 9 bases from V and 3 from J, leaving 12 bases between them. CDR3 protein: CASRTELNQPQHF. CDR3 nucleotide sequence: TGTGCCAGTCGAACAGAACTCAATCAGCCCCAGCATTTT.

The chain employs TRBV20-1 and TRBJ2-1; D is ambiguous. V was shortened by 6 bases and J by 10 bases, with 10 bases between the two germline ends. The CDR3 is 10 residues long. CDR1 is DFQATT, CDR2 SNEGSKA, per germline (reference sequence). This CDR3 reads CSATSEEQFF. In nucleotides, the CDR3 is TGCAGTGCAACAAGCGAAGAGCAGTTCTTC.

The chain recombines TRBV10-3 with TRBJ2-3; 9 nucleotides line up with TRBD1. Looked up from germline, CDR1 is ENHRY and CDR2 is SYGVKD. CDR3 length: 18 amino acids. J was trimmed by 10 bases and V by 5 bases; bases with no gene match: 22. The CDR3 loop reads CAISSPGQGPSLPVSQYF. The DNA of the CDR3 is TGTGCCATCAGTTCCCCGGGACAGGGTCCATCCTTGCCCGTGTCGCAGTATTTT.

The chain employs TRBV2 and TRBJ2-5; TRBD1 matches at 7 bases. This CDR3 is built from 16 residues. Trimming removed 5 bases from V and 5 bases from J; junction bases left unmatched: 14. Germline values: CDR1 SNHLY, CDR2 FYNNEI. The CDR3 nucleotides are TGTGCCAGCAGTTTCTCTCTTCTACAGGGGCGGGAGACCCAGTACTTC. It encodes CASSFSLLQGRETQYF.

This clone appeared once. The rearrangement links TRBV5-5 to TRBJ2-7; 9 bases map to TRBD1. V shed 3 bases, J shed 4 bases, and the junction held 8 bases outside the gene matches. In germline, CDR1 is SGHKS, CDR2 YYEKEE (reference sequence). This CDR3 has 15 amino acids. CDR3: CASSWEGQGNYEQYF. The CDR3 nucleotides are TGTGCCAGCAGCTGGGAAGGACAGGGGAATTACGAGCAGTACTTC.

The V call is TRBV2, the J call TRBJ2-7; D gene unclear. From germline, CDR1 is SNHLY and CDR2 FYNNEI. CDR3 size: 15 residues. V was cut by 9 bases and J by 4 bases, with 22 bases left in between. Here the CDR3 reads CASFFKQKAAYEQYF. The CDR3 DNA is TGTGCCAGTTTTTTCAAGCAGAAGGCGGCATACGAGCAGTACTTC. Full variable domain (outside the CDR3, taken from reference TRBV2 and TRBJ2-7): EPEVTQTPSHQVTQMGQEVILRCVPISNHLYFYWYRQILGQKVEFLVSFYNNEISEKSEIFDDQFSVERPDGSNFTLKIRSTKLEDSAMYFCASFFKQKAAYEQYFGPGTRLTVT.

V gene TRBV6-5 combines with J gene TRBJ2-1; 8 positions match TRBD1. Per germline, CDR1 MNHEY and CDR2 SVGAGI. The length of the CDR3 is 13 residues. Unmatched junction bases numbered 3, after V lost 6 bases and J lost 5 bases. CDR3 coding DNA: TGTGCCAGCAGGGACAGGGCGGACAATGAGCAGTTCTTC. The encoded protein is CASRDRADNEQFF.

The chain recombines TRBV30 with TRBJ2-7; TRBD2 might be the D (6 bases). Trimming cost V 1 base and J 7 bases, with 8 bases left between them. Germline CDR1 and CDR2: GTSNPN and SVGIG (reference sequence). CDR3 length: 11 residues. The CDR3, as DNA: TGTGCCTGGAGTGCGGGGAGGGAGCAGTACTTC. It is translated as CAWSAGREQYF.

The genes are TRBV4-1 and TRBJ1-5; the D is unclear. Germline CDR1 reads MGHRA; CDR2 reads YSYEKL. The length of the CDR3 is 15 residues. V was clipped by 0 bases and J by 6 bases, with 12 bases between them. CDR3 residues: CASSQDPGAGQPQHF. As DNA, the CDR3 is TGCGCCAGCAGCCAAGATCCGGGAGCGGGTCAGCCCCAGCATTTT.

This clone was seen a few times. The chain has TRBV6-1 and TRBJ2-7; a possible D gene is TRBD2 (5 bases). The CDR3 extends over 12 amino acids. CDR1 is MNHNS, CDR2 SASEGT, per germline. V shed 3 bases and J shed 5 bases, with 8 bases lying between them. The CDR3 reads CASSENGDEQYF. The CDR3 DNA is TGTGCCAGCAGTGAGAACGGGGACGAGCAGTACTTC.